The T cell receptor (beta chain) under discussion was sequenced for a study of T cells in Graves' hyperthyroidism and ophthalmopathy. In this sample, this clonotype turned up many times. Its target is not known. Each patient was aged 18 to 65 and had newly diagnosed hyperthyroidism of under 2 months' duration. The authors took PBMCs from 7.5 to 10 ml fresh peripheral blood. RNA transcripts yielded amplified TCR beta CDR3 regions. The TCR CDR3 first-round RT-PCR relied on the HTBI primer set. TCRdb called the multiplex PCR reads again in MiXCR, with one record for every CDR3 protein. The sample lists about 620,000 distinct CDR3 sequences, about a sixth occurring once. This CDR3 is 14 amino acids long. Germline values: CDR1 MDHEN, CDR2 SYDVKM. V lost 7 bases and J lost 3; bases outside the gene matches: 8. Study results and caveats: It was a median roughly 6.5 months before onset that the model predicted ophthalmopathy.

The sequence derives from a woman aged 25-40 years with Graves' hyperthyroidism. The chain combines TRBV28 with TRBJ2-7; TRBD2 agrees at 8 bases. Sequencing input: blood. This chain's CDR3 is CASTPGGPVYEQYF. The CDR3, as DNA: TGTGCCAGCACCCCGGGAGGGCCTGTCTACGAGCAGTACTTC.